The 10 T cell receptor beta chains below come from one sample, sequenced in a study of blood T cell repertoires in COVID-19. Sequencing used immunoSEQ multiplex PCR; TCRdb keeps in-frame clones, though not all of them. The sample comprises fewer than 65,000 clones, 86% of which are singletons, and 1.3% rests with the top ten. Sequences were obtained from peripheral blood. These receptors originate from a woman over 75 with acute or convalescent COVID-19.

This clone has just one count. The CDR3 DNA reads TGTGCCAGCAGTCCTCTCCTAGCCCCCCCCGAGCAGTACTTC. This sequence encodes CASSPLLAPPEQYF. V usage is TRBV28 and J usage is TRBJ2-7; D possibly corresponds to TRBD2 (5 bases). The length of the CDR3 is 14 residues. V lost 5 bases and J lost 6, with 17 bases in between. Germline V gives CDR1 MDHEN, CDR2 SYDVKM. The full variable domain, its missing parts supplied by reference TRBV28 and TRBJ2-7, is DVKVTQSSRYLVKRTGEKVFLECVQDMDHENMFWYRQDPGLGLRLIYFSYDVKMKEKGDIPEGYSVSREKKERFSLILESASTNQTSMYLCASSPLLAPPEQYFGPGTRLTVT.

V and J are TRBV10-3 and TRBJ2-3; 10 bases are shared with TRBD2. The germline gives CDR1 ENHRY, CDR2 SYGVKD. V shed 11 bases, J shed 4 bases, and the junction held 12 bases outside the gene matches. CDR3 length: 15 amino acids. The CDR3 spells CASRVGLAMSDTQYF. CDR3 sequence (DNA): TGTGCCTCCCGGGTGGGACTAGCGATGTCAGATACGCAGTATTTT.

CDR3 amino acids: CASSFLVAEAFF. The DNA for the CDR3 is TGTGCCAGCAGCTTCCTAGTCGCTGAAGCTTTCTTT. The rearrangement links TRBV7-9 to TRBJ1-1; the D is unclear. This CDR3 contains 12 residues. V was pared by 3 bases and J by 6 bases, with 8 bases between. From germline, CDR1 is SEHNR and CDR2 FQNEAQ (reference sequence).

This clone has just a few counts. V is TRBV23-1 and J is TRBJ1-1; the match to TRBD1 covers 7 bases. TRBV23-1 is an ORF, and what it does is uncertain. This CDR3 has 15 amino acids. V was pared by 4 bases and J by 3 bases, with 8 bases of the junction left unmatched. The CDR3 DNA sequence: TGCGCCAGCAGTCCATCCGACAGGGAATACACTGAAGCTTTCTTT. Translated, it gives CASSPSDREYTEAFF.

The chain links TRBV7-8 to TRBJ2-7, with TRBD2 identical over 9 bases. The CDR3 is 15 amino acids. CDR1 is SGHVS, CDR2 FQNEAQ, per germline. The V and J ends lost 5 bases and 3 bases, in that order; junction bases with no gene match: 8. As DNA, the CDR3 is TGTGCCAGCAGCACCGGGGCTAGCGGGATCTACGAGCAGTACTTC. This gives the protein CASSTGASGIYEQYF.

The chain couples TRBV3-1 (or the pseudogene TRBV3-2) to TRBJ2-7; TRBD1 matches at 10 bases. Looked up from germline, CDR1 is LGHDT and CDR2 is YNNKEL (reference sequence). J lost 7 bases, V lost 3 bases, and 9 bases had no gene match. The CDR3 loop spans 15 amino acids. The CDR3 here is CASSHSRTGGGEQYF. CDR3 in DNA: TGTGCCAGCAGCCATTCTCGGACAGGGGGTGGGGAGCAGTACTTC.

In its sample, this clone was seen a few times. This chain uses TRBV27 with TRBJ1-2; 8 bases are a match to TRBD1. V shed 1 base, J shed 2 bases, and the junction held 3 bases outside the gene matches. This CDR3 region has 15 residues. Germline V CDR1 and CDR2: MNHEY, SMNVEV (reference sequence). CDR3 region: CASSLYRTGNYGYTF. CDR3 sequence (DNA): TGTGCCAGCAGTTTATATCGGACAGGGAACTATGGCTACACCTTC.

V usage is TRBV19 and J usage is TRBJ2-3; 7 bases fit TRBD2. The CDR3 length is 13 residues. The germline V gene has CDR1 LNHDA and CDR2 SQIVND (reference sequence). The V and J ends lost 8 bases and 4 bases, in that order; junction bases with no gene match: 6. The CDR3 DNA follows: TGTGCCAGTCGAGCGGGATTGGCAGATACGCAGTATTTT. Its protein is CASRAGLADTQYF.

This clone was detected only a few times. The CDR3 sequence: CASSIRQGSGTEAFF. As DNA, the CDR3 is TGTGCCAGTAGTATAAGACAGGGGTCGGGTACTGAAGCTTTCTTT. V is TRBV19 and J is TRBJ1-1, with 8 bases fitting TRBD1. With 2 bases clipped from V and 5 bases from J, the junction kept 7 bases outside the gene matches. The CDR3 covers 15 residues. The germline V gene has CDR1 LNHDA and CDR2 SQIVND (reference sequence).

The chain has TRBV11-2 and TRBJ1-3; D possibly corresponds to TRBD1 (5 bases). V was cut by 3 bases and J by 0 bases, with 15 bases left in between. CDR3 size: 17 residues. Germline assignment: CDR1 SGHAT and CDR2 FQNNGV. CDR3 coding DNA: TGTGCCAGCAGCTTGGGGCCACAGCCTAGCTCTGGAAACACCATATATTTT. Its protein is CASSLGPQPSSGNTIYF.